The present entry profiles one TCR beta chain with its context. No cognate antigen has been identified for it. One base away there is no much larger clone; base qualities are not given. This specimen belongs to a study of OX40 agonist ivuxolimab in advanced cancers. Describing the broader study: Ivuxolimab, which targeted the costimulatory receptor OX40 (CD134), was an agonistic, fully human IgG2 monoclonal antibody. Intravenous ivuxolimab was administered to patients every 2 weeks at six dose levels: 0.01, 0.1, 0.3, 1.5, 3 and 10 mg/kg. Among the approximately 54 dose-escalation patients, 19 had hepatocellular carcinoma, around 15 melanoma, 9 renal cell carcinoma and 9 head and neck cancer. In the dose-escalation cohort, roughly 80% of patients were male, and the mean age was roughly 60 years, with a range of about 23 to 85. Patients were allowed to have had prior anti-PD-1, anti-PD-L1 or anti-CTLA-4 therapy, and about 40% of the dose-escalation patients had been treated with checkpoint inhibitors. Three dose-escalation patients achieved partial responses, one with hepatocellular carcinoma and two with cutaneous melanoma. The purpose of peripheral TCRbeta sequencing was to test whether ivuxolimab changed TCR sequence diversity and led to clonal T-cell expansion. The paper describes the monotherapy dose-escalation part (N of about 52 patients) of the phase I trial of ivuxolimab. What the research found in general, with its limitations: Which antigens the clonally expanded peripheral T cells were specific for was not determined. After ivuxolimab, expanded clones were on average more numerous among CD8+ T cells than among CD4+ T cells. Low levels of normalized T-cell clonal expansion were also seen in some nonresponding patients. Clonal expansion of both CD4+ and CD8+ blood T cells was observed from baseline to week 6 at doses 0.1 to 3.0 mg/kg. Partial responders in the 0.1-3.0 mg/kg groups had among the lowest normalized peripheral clonal expansion, especially among CD8+ T cells.

Patients with a history of autoimmune disease or receiving systemic immunosuppression were excluded from the trial. Peripheral blood for TCR sequencing was drawn from every dose cohort at baseline, at cycle 4 day 1 and at cycle 7 day 1. Samples came from an open-label, multicenter, first-in-human phase I dose-escalation trial of ivuxolimab. Adults with locally advanced or metastatic melanoma, renal cell carcinoma, hepatocellular carcinoma or head and neck squamous cell carcinoma were enrolled in the trial. CD4+ and CD8+ T cells were sorted separately from peripheral blood before TCR sequencing. From a lookup of the germline V gene, CDR1 and CDR2 are ENHRY and SYGVKD. The CDR3 spans 13 residues, from the cysteine through the phenylalanine. Only CDR3 DNA remains: 39 bases, in frame from the first base. The junction shows trimming of 0 bases on V and 6 bases on J, plus 9 bases between the germline ends.

For sequencing of the TCRbeta CDR3 region, genomic DNA was extracted from the sorted cells. The immunoSEQ Assay was used for sequencing of TCRbeta CDR3 regions. Here the immuneACCESS table is served through TCRdb, limited to in-frame sequences with V and J called. Missing clones are a known gap in these copies; in checked studies unresolved V genes cover under half, and the rest lacks a known reason. This sample comprises about 70,000 clones, roughly four fifths of them detected only once. Approximately 6.3% of the sample belongs to the ten largest clones. The sequence derives from an adult with an advanced solid tumor such as melanoma, head and neck, liver or kidney cancer. Recombination connected TRBV10-3 to TRBJ2-7; matching of 5 bases hints at TRBD2 as the D gene. The sample was CD4+ or CD8+ T cells sorted from blood, taken in a trial of the OX40 agonist ivuxolimab. The CDR3 region: CAISESGLAEQYF. The DNA sequence is as follows: TGTGCCATCAGTGAGTCAGGGCTAGCCGAGCAGTACTTC.